This TCR beta chain was captured in a study of blood T cell repertoires in COVID-19. Study summary: Some COVID-19 samples were acute and others convalescent; all came from the United States, Italy and Spain. PBMCs, B-cell-depleted T cells, or T cells were the source of the cDNA or gDNA that made up the material.

V shed 7 bases and J 2 bases; nucleotides not matched to a gene: 4. The CDR3 has 14 amino acids. Germline-derived CDR1 and CDR2 are SNHLY and FYNNEI. Per the authors' pipeline: Amplification of reference gene primers provided the estimated nucleated cell counts. Only in-frame clones appear in the TCRdb table, and some are missing; sequencing was by immunoSEQ multiplex PCR. V, J and clone size derive from that table, while D and trimming were established from the DNA sequence. Among more than 95,000 clones, over 75% were seen once, and the ten largest hold under 6.5%. This TCR came from a human donor in a cohort sampled during active COVID-19. This rearrangement joins TRBV2 to TRBJ2-3; 9 nucleotides align to TRBD1. The sample taken for sequencing was peripheral blood. CDR3 DNA sequence: TGTGCCAGCAACCGACAGGGGGTCACAGATACGCAGTATTTT. Translated, it gives CASNRQGVTDTQYF.